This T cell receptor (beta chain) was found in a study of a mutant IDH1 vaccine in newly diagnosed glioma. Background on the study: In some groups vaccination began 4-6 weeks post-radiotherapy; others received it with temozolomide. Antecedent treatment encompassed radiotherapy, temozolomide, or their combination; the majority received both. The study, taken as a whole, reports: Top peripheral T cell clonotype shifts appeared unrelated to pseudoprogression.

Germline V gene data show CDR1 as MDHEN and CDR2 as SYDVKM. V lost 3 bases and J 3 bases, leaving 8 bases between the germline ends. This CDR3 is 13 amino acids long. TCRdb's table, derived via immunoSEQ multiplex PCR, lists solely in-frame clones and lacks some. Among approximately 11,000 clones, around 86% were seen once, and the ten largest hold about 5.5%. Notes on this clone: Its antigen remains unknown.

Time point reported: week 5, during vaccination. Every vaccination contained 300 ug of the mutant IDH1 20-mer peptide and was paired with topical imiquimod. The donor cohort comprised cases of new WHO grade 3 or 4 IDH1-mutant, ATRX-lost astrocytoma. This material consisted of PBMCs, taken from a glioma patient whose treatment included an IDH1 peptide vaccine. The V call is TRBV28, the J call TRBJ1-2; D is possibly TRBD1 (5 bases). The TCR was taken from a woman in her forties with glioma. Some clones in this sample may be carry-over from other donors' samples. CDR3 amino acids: CASSLGRDYGYTF. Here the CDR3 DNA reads TGTGCCAGCAGTTTGGGCAGGGACTATGGCTACACCTTC.